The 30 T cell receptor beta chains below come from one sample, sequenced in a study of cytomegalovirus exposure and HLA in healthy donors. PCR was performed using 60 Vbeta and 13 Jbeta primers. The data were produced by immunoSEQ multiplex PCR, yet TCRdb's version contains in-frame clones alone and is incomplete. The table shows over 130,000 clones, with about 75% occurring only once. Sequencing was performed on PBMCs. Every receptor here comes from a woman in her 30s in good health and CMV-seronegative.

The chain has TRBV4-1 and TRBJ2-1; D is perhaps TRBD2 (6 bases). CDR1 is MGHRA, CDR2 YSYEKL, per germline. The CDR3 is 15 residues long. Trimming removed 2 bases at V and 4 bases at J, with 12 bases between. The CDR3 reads CASSQYISGYNEQFF. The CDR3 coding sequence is TGCGCCAGCAGCCAATATATTAGCGGATACAATGAGCAGTTCTTC.

The CDR3 DNA sequence: TGTGCCTGGAGTGTGGTGGGACAGGGGGAAGCTTTCTTT. The encoded protein is CAWSVVGQGEAFF. This rearrangement joins TRBV30 to TRBJ1-1; 10 positions match TRBD1. V shed 0 bases, J shed 8 bases, and the junction held 3 bases outside the gene matches. Germline CDR1 reads GTSNPN; CDR2 reads SVGIG (reference sequence). This CDR3 region has 13 residues.

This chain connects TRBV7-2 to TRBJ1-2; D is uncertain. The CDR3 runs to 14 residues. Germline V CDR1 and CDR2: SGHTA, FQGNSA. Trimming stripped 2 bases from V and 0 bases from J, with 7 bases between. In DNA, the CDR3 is TGTGCCAGCAGCTTACACAGCTCTAACTATGGCTACACCTTC. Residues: CASSLHSSNYGYTF.

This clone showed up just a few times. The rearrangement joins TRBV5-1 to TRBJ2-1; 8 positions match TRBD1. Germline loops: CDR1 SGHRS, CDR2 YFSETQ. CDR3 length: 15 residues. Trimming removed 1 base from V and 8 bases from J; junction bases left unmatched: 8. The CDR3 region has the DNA TGCGCCAGCAGCTTGCAAGGACAGGGCTTCTATGAGCAGTTCTTC. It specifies CASSLQGQGFYEQFF.

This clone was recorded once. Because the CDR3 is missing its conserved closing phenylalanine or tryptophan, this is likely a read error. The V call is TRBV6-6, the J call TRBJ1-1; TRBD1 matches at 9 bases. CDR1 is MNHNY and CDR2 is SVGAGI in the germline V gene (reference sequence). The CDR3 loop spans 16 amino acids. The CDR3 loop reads CTTIEPGQGANTEAFS. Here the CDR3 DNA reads TGTACCACCATAGAACCGGGACAGGGTGCGAACACTGAAGCTTTCTCT.

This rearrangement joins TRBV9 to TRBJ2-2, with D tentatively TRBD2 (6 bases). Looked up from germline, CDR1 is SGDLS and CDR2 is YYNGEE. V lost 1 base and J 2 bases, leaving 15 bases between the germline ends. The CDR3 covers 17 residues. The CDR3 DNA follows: TGTGCCAGCAGCGTATCTGGAGCGGGTCTAAACACCGGGGAGCTGTTTTTT. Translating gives CASSVSGAGLNTGELFF.

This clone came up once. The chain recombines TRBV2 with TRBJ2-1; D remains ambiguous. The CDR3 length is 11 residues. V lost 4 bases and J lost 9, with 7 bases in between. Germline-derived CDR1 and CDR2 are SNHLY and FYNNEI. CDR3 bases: TGTGCCAGCAGTGGTGAGGTTGAGCAGTTCTTC. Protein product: CASSGEVEQFF.

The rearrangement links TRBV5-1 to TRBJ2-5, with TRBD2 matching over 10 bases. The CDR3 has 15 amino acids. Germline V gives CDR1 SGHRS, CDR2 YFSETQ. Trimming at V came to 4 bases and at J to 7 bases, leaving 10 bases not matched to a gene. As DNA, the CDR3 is TGCGCCAGCAGCCCGGGACTAGCGCAAGGGGGGACCCAGTACTTC. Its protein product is CASSPGLAQGGTQYF.

CDR3 in amino acids: CASSFMGQGYYEQYF. The CDR3 DNA reads TGTGCCAGCAGCTTCATGGGACAGGGATACTACGAGCAGTACTTC. The chain combines TRBV5-6 with TRBJ2-7; 9 bases agree with TRBD1. V was pared by 2 bases and J by 3 bases, with 6 bases of the junction left unmatched. Germline V gene data show CDR1 as SGHDT and CDR2 as YYEEEE. The CDR3 has 15 amino acids.

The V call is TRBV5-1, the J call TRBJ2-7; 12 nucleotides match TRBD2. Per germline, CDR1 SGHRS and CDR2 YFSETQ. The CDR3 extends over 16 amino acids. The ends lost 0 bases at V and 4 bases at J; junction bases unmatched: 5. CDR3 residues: CASSLAVTSGSYEQYF. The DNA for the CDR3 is TGCGCCAGCAGCTTGGCTGTGACTAGCGGGAGTTACGAGCAGTACTTC.

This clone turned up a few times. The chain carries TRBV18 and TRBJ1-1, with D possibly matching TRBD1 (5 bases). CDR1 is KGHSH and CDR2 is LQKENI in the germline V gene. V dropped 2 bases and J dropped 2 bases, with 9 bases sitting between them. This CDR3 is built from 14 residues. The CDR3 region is CASSPTGSNTEAFF. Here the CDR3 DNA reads TGTGCCAGCTCACCAACAGGTTCAAACACTGAAGCTTTCTTT. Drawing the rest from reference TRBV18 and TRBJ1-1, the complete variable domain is NAGVMQNPRHLVRRRGQEARLRCSPMKGHSHVYWYRQLPEEGLKFMVYLQKENIIDESGMPKERFSAEFPKEGPSILRIQQVVRGDSAAYFCASSPTGSNTEAFFGQGTRLTVV.

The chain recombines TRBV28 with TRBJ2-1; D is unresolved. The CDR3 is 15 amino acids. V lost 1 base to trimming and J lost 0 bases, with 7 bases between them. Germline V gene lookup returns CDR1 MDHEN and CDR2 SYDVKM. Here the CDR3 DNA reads TGTGCCAGCAGTTTATACCTAAGCTCCTACAATGAGCAGTTCTTC. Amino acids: CASSLYLSSYNEQFF.

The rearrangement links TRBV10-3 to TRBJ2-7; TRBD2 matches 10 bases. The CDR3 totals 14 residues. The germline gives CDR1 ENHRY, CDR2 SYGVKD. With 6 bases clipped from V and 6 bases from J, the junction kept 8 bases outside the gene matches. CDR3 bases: TGTGCCATCAGCCTAGCGGGAGCCTCCGTCGAGCAGTACTTC. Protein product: CAISLAGASVEQYF.

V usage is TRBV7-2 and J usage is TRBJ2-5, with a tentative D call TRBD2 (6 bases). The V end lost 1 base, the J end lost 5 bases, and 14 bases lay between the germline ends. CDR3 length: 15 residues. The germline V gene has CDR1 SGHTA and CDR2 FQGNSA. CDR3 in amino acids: CASSLGGTGEETQYF. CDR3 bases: TGTGCCAGCAGCTTAGGCGGGACCGGAGAGGAGACCCAGTACTTC.

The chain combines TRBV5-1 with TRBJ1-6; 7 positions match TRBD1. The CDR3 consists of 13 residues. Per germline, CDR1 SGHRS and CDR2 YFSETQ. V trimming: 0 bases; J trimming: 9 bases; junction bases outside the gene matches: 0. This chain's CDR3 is CASSLDRGSPLHF. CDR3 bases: TGCGCCAGCAGCTTGGACAGGGGTTCACCCCTCCACTTT.

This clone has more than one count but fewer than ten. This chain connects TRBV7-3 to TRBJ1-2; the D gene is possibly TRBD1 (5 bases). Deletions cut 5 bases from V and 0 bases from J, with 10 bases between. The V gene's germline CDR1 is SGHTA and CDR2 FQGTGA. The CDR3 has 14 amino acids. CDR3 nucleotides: TGTGCCAGCAGCAATGGGACTTCTAACTATGGCTACACCTTC. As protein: CASSNGTSNYGYTF.

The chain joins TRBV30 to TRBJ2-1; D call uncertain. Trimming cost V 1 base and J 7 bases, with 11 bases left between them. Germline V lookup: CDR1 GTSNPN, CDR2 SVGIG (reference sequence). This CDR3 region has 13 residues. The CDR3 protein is CAWSADSTNEQFF. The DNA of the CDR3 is TGTGCCTGGAGTGCCGACTCGACTAATGAGCAGTTCTTC.

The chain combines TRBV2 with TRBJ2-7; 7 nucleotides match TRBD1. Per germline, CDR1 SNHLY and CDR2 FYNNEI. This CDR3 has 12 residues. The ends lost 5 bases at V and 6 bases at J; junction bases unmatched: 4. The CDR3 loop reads CASSLTGSEQYV. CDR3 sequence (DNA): TGTGCCAGCAGTTTGACAGGGTCCGAGCAGTACGTC.

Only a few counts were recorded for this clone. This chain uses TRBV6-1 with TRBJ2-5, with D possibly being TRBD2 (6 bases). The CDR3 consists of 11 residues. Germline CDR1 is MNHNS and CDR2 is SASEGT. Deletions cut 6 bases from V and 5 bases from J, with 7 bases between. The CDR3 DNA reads TGTGCCAGCAGGGGACTGGAGACCCAGTACTTC. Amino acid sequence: CASRGLETQYF.

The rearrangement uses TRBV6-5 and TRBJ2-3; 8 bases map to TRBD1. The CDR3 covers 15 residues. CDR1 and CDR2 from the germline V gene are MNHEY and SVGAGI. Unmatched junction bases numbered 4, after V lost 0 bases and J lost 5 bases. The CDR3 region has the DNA TGTGCCAGCAGTTACTCCGGACAGGGCTTAGATACGCAGTATTTT. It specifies CASSYSGQGLDTQYF.

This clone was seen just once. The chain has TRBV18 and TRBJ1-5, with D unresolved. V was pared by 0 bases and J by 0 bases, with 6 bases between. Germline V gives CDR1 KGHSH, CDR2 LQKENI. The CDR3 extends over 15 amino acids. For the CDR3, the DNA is TGTGCCAGCTCACCACCGTCGAGTAGCAATCAGCCCCAGCATTTT. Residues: CASSPPSSSNQPQHF.

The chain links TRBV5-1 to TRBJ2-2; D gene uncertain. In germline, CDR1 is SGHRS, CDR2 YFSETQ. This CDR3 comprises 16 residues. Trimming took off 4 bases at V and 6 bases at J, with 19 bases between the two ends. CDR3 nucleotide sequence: TGCGCCAGCAGCCCCGATACCCTAAGCGTGGCCGGGGAGCTGTTTTTT. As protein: CASSPDTLSVAGELFF. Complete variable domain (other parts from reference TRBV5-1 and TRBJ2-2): KAGVTQTPRYLIKTRGQQVTLSCSPISGHRSVSWYQQTPGQGLQFLFEYFSETQRNKGNFPGRFSGRQFSNSRSEMNVSTLELGDSALYLCASSPDTLSVAGELFFGEGSRLTVL.

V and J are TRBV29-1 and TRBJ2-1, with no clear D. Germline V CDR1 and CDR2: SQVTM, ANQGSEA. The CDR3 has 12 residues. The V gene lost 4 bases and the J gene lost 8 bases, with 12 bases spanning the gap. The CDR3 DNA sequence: TGCAGCGTTGGGGCCCCCTCCCATGAGCAGTTCTTC. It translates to CSVGAPSHEQFF.

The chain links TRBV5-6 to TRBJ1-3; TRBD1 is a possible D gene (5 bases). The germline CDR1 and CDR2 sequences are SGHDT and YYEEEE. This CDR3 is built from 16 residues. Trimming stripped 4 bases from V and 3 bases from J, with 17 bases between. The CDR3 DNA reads TGTGCCAGCAGCCCAGGGCAGGGATGGTATGGAAACACCATATATTTT. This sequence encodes CASSPGQGWYGNTIYF.

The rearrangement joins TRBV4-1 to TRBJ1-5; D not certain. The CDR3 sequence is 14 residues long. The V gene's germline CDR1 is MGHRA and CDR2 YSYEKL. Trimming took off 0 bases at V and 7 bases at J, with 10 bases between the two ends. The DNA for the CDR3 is TGCGCCAGCAGCCAAGATTGGAGTGAACAGCCCCAGCATTTT. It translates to CASSQDWSEQPQHF.

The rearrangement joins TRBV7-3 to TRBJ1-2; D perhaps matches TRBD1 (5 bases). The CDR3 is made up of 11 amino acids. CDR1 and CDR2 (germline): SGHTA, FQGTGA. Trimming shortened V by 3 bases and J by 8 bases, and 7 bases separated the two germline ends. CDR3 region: CASSFRAGYTF. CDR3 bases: TGTGCCAGCAGCTTCAGGGCAGGCTACACCTTC.

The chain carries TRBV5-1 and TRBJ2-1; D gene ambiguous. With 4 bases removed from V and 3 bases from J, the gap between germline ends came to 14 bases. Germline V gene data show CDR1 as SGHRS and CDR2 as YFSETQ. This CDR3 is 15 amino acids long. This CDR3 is CASSPLGTNYNEQFF. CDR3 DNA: TGCGCCAGCAGCCCCCTAGGAACAAACTACAATGAGCAGTTCTTC.

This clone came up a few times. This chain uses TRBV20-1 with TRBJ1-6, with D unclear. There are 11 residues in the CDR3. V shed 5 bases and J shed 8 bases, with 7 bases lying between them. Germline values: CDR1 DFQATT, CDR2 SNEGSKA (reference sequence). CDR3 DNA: TGCAGTGCTCAACGGGATTCACCCCTCCACTTT. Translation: CSAQRDSPLHF.

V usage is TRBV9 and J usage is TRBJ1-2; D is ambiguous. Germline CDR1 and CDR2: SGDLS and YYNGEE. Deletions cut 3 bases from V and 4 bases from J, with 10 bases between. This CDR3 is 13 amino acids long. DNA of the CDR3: TGTGCCAGCAGCGGCGCAGGCTCCTATGGCTACACCTTC. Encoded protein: CASSGAGSYGYTF.

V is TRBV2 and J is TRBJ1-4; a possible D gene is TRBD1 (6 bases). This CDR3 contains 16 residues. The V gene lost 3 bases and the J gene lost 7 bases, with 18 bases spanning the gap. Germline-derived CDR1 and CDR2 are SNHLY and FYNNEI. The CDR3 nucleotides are TGTGCCAGCAGTGACACGTTGGGGGCTAGGGGTGAAAAACTGTTTTTT. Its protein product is CASSDTLGARGEKLFF.